This note documents a single T cell receptor (beta chain) sequence. This clonotype was recorded at least ten times. The antigen it binds to is not known. Base qualities are not at hand, and no much larger clone is one base apart. PBMCs were isolated by Ficoll-Paque density gradient centrifugation. This entry comes from a study of T-cell memory formation after mild COVID-19 (dated by TCRdb to the early 2020s). Some background on the complete study: Most TCR sequence clusters were specific to one of the two donors. In two donors, T-cell clones that expanded and contracted after mild COVID-19 were followed by sequencing TCRalpha and TCRbeta repertoires longitudinally. Two young, previously healthy adult volunteers made up the cohort, one male and one female.

Sequencing instrument: Illumina NovaSeq 6000. TCRalpha and TCRbeta cDNA libraries were built by 5'RACE with constant-segment primers, adding sample barcodes and unique molecular identifiers. Trizol reagent was used to extract RNA from every sample. Library amplification was performed in two PCR steps, and a second sample barcode and Illumina TruSeq adapters were introduced in the second step. Sequencing of libraries was performed on an Illumina NovaSeq with 2 x 150 bp paired-end reads. The original pipeline was this. With migec v1.2.7, reads were demultiplexed and then collapsed into UMI-guided consensus sequences. With mixcr v2.1.11, UMI consensuses were aligned to TRA and TRB V and J templates and assembled into clonotypes. Expanded or contracted clonotypes were those called significant by both edgeR and NoisET, with noise models trained on biological replicates. For edgeR calls, a false discovery rate-adjusted p below 0.01 and a log2 fold-change threshold of 1 were applied. As an exploratory analysis of dynamics, PCA with hierarchical clustering was applied to max-normalized trajectories of the 1000 most abundant clonotypes. The CD4 or CD8 phenotype of responding clones was assigned using the separately sequenced CD4+ and CD8+ repertoires. TCRdb reanalyzed the raw reads on its own, using fastp at Q25 for trimming and MiXCR for clone calling, and kept in-frame beta chains. For every CDR3 protein sequence, its rows merge into one entry that carries the most common genes and DNA. None of the V and J calls come from the authors' own analysis; TCRdb made them. A total of around 310,000 distinct CDR3 sequences appear in this sample, 20% to 25% of them only once. The top ten clonotypes cover about 21% of the sample.

General findings and caveats noted by the study authors: Contracting CD4+ clones were located mainly in the CM and EM memory subsets, whereas CD8+ clones were found to be enriched in EMRA. Clones that contracted from day 15 to 85 showed balanced CD4/CD8 phenotypes, whereas a second wave of clones that expanded from day 15 to 37 leaned towards CD4+. Whether the second-wave clones peaking on day 37 were SARS-CoV-2 specific was not confirmed. The study included only a couple of mild cases, and larger cohorts that include severe cases with pre-infection samples were judged to be necessary. Some responding clones were detected in pre-infection memory, which suggested that pre-existing cross-reactive memory T cells had joined the SARS-CoV-2 response.

V loses 2 bases of germline sequence and J loses 1 base, and the interval between the two ends is 8 bases. From the germline V gene (reference sequence), CDR1 is LGHDT and CDR2 is YNNKEL. Inclusive of the bounding cysteine and phenylalanine, the CDR3 is 14 residues long. Only the CDR3 part of the read is kept: 42 bases, read in frame from the first base. This TCR was recovered from a man younger than 35 who had mild COVID-19 (a few samples of this study predate the infection). The sample titles of this study are shuffled in the database, so cell type and time point are left out; the donor was told from shared clones. Recombination connected TRBV3-1 to TRBJ1-1, and TRBD1 may be the D gene, going by 5 matching bases. The sequenced sample was PBMCs or a T cell subset sorted from them (not recorded which). CDR3 protein: CASSQSDTNTEAFF. The DNA reads TGTGCCAGCAGCCAATCGGACACGAACACTGAAGCTTTCTTT.